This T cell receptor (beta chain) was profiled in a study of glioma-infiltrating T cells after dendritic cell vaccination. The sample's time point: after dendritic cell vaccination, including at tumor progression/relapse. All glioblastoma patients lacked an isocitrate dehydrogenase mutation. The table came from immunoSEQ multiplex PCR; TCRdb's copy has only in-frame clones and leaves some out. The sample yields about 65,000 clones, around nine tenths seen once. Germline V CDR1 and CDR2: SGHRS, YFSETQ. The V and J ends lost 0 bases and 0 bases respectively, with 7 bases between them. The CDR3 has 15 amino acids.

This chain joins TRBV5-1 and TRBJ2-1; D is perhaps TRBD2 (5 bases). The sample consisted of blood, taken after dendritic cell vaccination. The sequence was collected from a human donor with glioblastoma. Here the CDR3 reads CASSLGTFSYNEQFF. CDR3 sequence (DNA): TGCGCCAGCAGCTTGGGGACTTTCTCCTACAATGAGCAGTTCTTC.